The entry that follows covers one TCR beta chain sequence. Within the 2 weeks before study entry, each person in the exposed group met a COVID-19 case. Per the authors' pipeline: For nucleated cells, counts were estimated from reference gene primer amplification. Profiling relied on immunoSEQ multiplex PCR, and the TCRdb table lists in-frame clones only, not all of them. For V, J and clone size, that table is used; D and trimming come from the DNA. The repertoire holds some 360,000 clones, with around nine tenths as singletons. These data belong to a study of blood T cell repertoires in COVID-19. The wider study: COVID-19 samples from acute and convalescent phases originated in the United States, Italy and Spain. Sources were T cells, B-cell-depleted T cells, or PBMCs; the material itself was cDNA or gDNA.

From germline, CDR1 is SGHRS and CDR2 YFSETQ. The CDR3 has 15 amino acids. Trimming cost V 4 bases and J 2 bases; bases outside gene matches: 6. The sequencing sample was made of PBMCs or T cells enriched from blood (not recorded which). The rearrangement links TRBV5-1 to TRBJ2-5; TRBD1 matches 9 bases. The sequence came from a woman in her twenties or thirties who had been exposed to COVID-19. The CDR3, as DNA: TGCGCCAGCAGCCCGGACAGGGGAATACAAGAGACCCAGTACTTC. Translating gives CASSPDRGIQETQYF.